This is a list of T cell receptor beta chains from one sample in a study of blood T cell repertoires in COVID-19. Profiling relied on immunoSEQ multiplex PCR, and the TCRdb table lists in-frame clones only, not all of them. The sample shows over 100,000 clones, almost 70% of them seen only once. Sequenced input: peripheral blood. The receptor set was obtained from a woman between 65 and 79 years old with acute or convalescent COVID-19. Each CDR3 is given with its conserved first and last residue. The order of the fields is D gene, clone size, J gene, V gene, CDR3 protein, CDR3 DNA. D genes are given only for firm matches. A row's size may be missing; if present it is once, few, many or a size class.

>.|.|TRBJ1-3|TRBV7-2
CASSSQGSGNTIYF
TGTGCCAGCAGCTCGCAGGGCTCTGGAAACACCATATATTTT
>TRBD1|.|TRBJ2-7|TRBV3-1/TRBV3-2
CASSHRDRDYEQYF
TGTGCCAGCAGCCACCGGGACAGGGACTACGAGCAGTACTTC
>.|.|TRBJ2-7|TRBV9
CASSVGWDSTHEQYF
TGTGCCAGCAGCGTAGGATGGGACTCCACTCACGAGCAGTACTTC
>TRBD1|.|TRBJ1-2|TRBV7-2
CASTTRGDGYTF
TGTGCCAGCACCACCAGGGGGGATGGCTACACCTTC
>.|.|TRBJ2-4|TRBV19
CASTIGPGAKNIQYF
TGTGCCAGTACCATAGGTCCGGGGGCCAAAAACATTCAGTACTTC
>TRBD2|.|TRBJ2-5|TRBV6-5
CASSYSGLASTETQYF
TGTGCCAGCAGTTACTCTGGACTAGCGAGCACAGAGACCCAGTACTTC
>.|.|TRBJ2-3|TRBV10-3
CAISESAGTDTQYF
TGTGCCATCAGTGAGTCTGCGGGGACAGATACGCAGTATTTT
>.|.|TRBJ2-2|TRBV11-2
CASSPEWGSGFGELFF
TGTGCCAGCAGCCCCGAATGGGGTAGCGGATTCGGGGAGCTGTTTTTT
>.|.|TRBJ1-6|TRBV6-5
CASSRQKIDNSPLHF
TGTGCCAGCAGTCGACAGAAAATAGATAATTCACCCCTCCACTTT
>.|.|TRBJ1-3|TRBV4-1
CASSQDFTGHSGNTIYF
TGCGCCAGCAGCCAAGATTTTACAGGGCATTCTGGAAACACCATATATTTT
>.|few|TRBJ1-6|TRBV7-2
CASSSRQGHLGLHF
TGTGCCAGCAGCTCCCGTCAGGGACATCTGGGCCTCCACTTT
>TRBD1|.|TRBJ2-7|TRBV4-1
CASSPGRTGSSYEQYF
TGCGCCAGCAGCCCAGGGAGGACAGGGAGCTCCTACGAGCAGTACTTC
>TRBD1|.|TRBJ2-3|TRBV28
CASSLGGRGQGSTDTQYF
TGTGCCAGCAGTTTAGGGGGGCGGGGACAGGGTAGCACAGATACGCAGTATTTT
>TRBD2|few|TRBJ2-7|TRBV29-1
CSVVKAGTSFYEQYF
TGCAGCGTTGTGAAGGCCGGGACTAGCTTCTACGAGCAGTACTTC
>TRBD1|.|TRBJ2-3|TRBV5-5
CASSLMGQGARDTQYF
TGTGCCAGCAGCTTGATGGGACAGGGGGCGCGAGATACGCAGTATTTT
>TRBD1|.|TRBJ2-2|TRBV29-1
CSVALTGSGELFF
TGCAGCGTTGCCCTGACAGGGTCCGGGGAGCTGTTTTTT
>.|.|TRBJ1-2|TRBV19
CASSPDPWRGYTF
TGTGCCAGTAGCCCGGACCCCTGGAGGGGCTACACCTTC
>.|.|TRBJ2-5|TRBV5-5
CASSLISETQYF
TGTGCCAGCAGCTTGATATCGGAGACCCAGTACTTC
>.|.|TRBJ1-1|TRBV20-1
CSASARGAMSTEAFF
TGCAGTGCTAGTGCGCGGGGGGCTATGTCCACTGAAGCTTTCTTT
>.|.|TRBJ2-4|TRBV6-1
CASSDRQKNIQYF
TGTGCCAGCAGTGATCGACAGAAAAACATTCAGTACTTC
>.|.|TRBJ2-1|TRBV14
CASSRNGAYNEQFF
TGTGCCAGCAGCCGTAACGGGGCCTACAATGAGCAGTTCTTC
>TRBD1|.|TRBJ2-1|TRBV5-1
CASSFNQGDEQFF
TGCGCCAGCAGCTTCAACCAGGGGGATGAGCAGTTCTTC
>TRBD1|.|TRBJ2-6|TRBV18
CATEYRGDSGANVLTF
TGTGCCACCGAATACAGGGGGGACTCTGGGGCCAACGTCCTGACTTTC
>.|once|TRBJ2-5|TRBV5-1
CASSSGLQRETQYF
TGCGCCAGCAGCTCGGGACTGCAGCGGGAGACCCAGTACTTC
>.|.|TRBJ2-1|TRBV28
CASNTDSSYNEQFF
TGTGCCAGCAATACAGACAGCTCCTACAATGAGCAGTTCTTC
>.|few|TRBJ1-2|TRBV10-1
CASSESVNYGYTF
TGCGCCAGCAGTGAGTCTGTAAACTATGGCTACACCTTC
>.|.|TRBJ2-3|TRBV5-1
CASRGADTDTQYF
TGCGCCAGCCGGGGGGCAGACACAGATACGCAGTATTTT
>.|.|TRBJ1-5|TRBV6-1
CASSEVGGNQPQHF
TGTGCCAGCAGTGAAGTCGGGGGCAATCAGCCCCAGCATTTT
>TRBD1|.|TRBJ2-2|TRBV2
CASTRDRETGELFF
TGTGCCAGCACCCGGGACAGGGAGACCGGGGAGCTGTTTTTT
>.|few|TRBJ2-3|TRBV7-3
CASSLSLRGTQYF
TGTGCCAGCAGCTTAAGTCTAAGGGGTACGCAGTATTTT
>TRBD1|few|TRBJ1-2|TRBV19
CASSITGTDSRGYTF
TGTGCCAGTAGTATTACCGGGACAGATTCCCGTGGCTACACCTTC
>TRBD1|.|TRBJ2-3|TRBV11-2
CASSLAPGQGTSDTQYF
TGTGCCAGCAGCTTAGCCCCCGGACAGGGTACGTCGGATACGCAGTATTTT
>.|.|TRBJ1-3|TRBV7-2
CASTQVVRTFGNTIYF
TGTGCCAGCACCCAGGTGGTTCGAACGTTTGGAAACACCATATATTTT
>.|.|TRBJ2-7|TRBV19
CASSFTGSYEQYF
TGTGCCAGTTCTTTTACAGGGTCTTACGAGCAGTACTTC
>.|.|TRBJ2-2|TRBV5-1
CASSLDGSTGELFF
TGCGCCAGCAGCTTGGATGGTAGTACCGGGGAGCTGTTTTTT
>.|.|TRBJ2-7|TRBV6-2/TRBV6-3
CASNPTRLKEQYF
TGTGCCAGCAACCCAACCAGGCTAAAAGAGCAGTACTTC
>TRBD1|few|TRBJ2-4|TRBV5-6
CASSFPGTENIQYF
TGTGCCAGCAGCTTTCCCGGGACAGAAAACATTCAGTACTTC
>TRBD1|.|TRBJ2-7|TRBV5-1
CASSPGGVYEQYF
TGCGCCAGCAGCCCAGGGGGCGTCTACGAGCAGTACTTC
>.|.|TRBJ2-4|TRBV6-5
CASREWQGGENIQYF
TGTGCCAGCAGGGAGTGGCAAGGGGGAGAAAACATTCAGTACTTC
>.|.|TRBJ1-1|TRBV11-2
CASSPPVRVAEAFF
TGTGCCAGCAGCCCTCCGGTCAGGGTTGCTGAAGCTTTCTTT
>TRBD2|.|TRBJ2-1|TRBV6-4
CASSGTSGTVGDNEQFF
TGTGCCAGCAGCGGGACTAGCGGGACTGTAGGGGACAATGAGCAGTTCTTC
>.|.|TRBJ1-5|TRBV10-3
CAISSTVSNQPQHF
TGTGCCATCAGCTCGACAGTTAGCAATCAGCCCCAGCATTTT
>.|.|TRBJ2-7|TRBV6-5
CASGQGGEQYF
TGTGCCAGCGGGCAGGGGGGCGAGCAGTACTTC
>.|few|TRBJ2-1|TRBV7-2
CASSLMTRSNEQFF
TGTGCCAGCAGCTTAATGACTAGGTCCAATGAGCAGTTCTTC
>.|few|TRBJ2-5|TRBV10-2
CASSPTANQETQYF
TGCGCCAGCAGCCCAACAGCAAATCAAGAGACCCAGTACTTC
>TRBD2|.|TRBJ2-2|TRBV4-3
CASSQGVGLALTGELFF
TGCGCCAGCAGCCAAGGGGTGGGACTAGCGTTGACCGGGGAGCTGTTTTTT
>TRBD2|.|TRBJ2-1|TRBV24-1
CATSDPTSKGEQFF
TGTGCCACCAGTGACCCGACTAGCAAAGGCGAGCAGTTCTTC
>TRBD2|.|TRBJ2-1|TRBV7-3
CASSLLAGGKYNEQFF
TGTGCCAGCAGCTTACTAGCGGGAGGGAAGTACAATGAGCAGTTCTTC
>TRBD1|.|TRBJ2-5|TRBV18
CASSPPGQRETQYF
TGTGCCAGCTCGCCGCCGGGACAGAGGGAGACCCAGTACTTC
>TRBD1|many|TRBJ1-6|TRBV11-3
CASALTRDRGPSSYNSPLHF
TGTGCCAGCGCCCTCACCCGGGACAGGGGGCCGAGCTCCTATAATTCACCCCTCCACTTT
>TRBD1|few|TRBJ2-7|TRBV28
CASSFGTGGTEQYF
TGTGCCAGCAGTTTCGGGACAGGGGGCACCGAGCAGTACTTC
>TRBD1|.|TRBJ2-7|TRBV19
CASSRTGTYEQYF
TGTGCCAGTAGCCGGACAGGGACCTACGAGCAGTACTTC
>TRBD1|once|TRBJ2-7|TRBV6-2/TRBV6-3
CASSDLPGQGSYEQYF
TGTGCCAGCAGTGACCTCCCGGGACAGGGTTCCTACGAGCAGTACTTC
>TRBD2|once|TRBJ2-5|TRBV9
CASSVAGGAGRETQYF
TGTGCCAGCAGCGTAGCGGGGGGGGCCGGTAGAGAGACCCAGTACTTC
>TRBD2|few|TRBJ2-3|TRBV5-1
CASSLALGGNTDTQYF
TGCGCCAGCAGCTTGGCTTTGGGGGGGAACACAGATACGCAGTATTTT
>TRBD1|.|TRBJ2-2|TRBV11-2
CASSARQGMSSSGELFF
TGTGCCAGCAGCGCCCGACAGGGTATGAGTTCGTCCGGGGAGCTGTTTTTT
>.|.|TRBJ1-1|TRBV5-1
CASSLGGGAFF
TGCGCCAGCAGCTTGGGCGGCGGGGCTTTCTTT
>.|few|TRBJ1-5|TRBV19
CASSTPQGTGNQPQHF
TGTGCCAGTAGTACCCCTCAGGGTACGGGCAATCAGCCCCAGCATTTT
>.|.|TRBJ2-1|TRBV27
CASSPGSEQFF
TGTGCCAGCAGTCCCGGGTCTGAGCAGTTCTTC
>.|once|TRBJ2-2|TRBV6-5
CASSRDRGELFF
TGTGCCAGCAGTCGTGACAGGGGGGAGCTGTTTTTT